The 8 T cell receptor beta chains below were found in one sample sequenced in a study of PD-1 blockade in classical Hodgkin lymphoma. Relapses following autologous stem cell transplantation were seen in all patients, with brentuximab vedotin exposure varying. The protocol was immunoSEQ multiplex PCR, while the TCRdb copy is restricted to in-frame clones and leaves out a portion. The sample contains approximately 26,000 clones, more than 60% of which appear only once. The source was peripheral blood mononuclear cells (PBMCs), collected before the second cycle of nivolumab. Receptor source: a human donor with classical Hodgkin lymphoma.

The chain combines TRBV28 with TRBJ2-5; D possibly uses TRBD1 or TRBD2 (7 bases each). V lost 5 bases to trimming and J lost 7 bases, with 26 bases between them. Germline values: CDR1 MDHEN, CDR2 SYDVKM. The CDR3 loop spans 17 amino acids. CDR3 DNA sequence: TGTGCCAGCAGTGCACGGAGGGGCAGGGGGGGGTCCGGGACCCAGTACTTC. The encoded protein is CASSARRGRGGSGTQYF. The full variable domain, with the rest looked up from reference TRBV28 and TRBJ2-5, is DVKVTQSSRYLVKRTGEKVFLECVQDMDHENMFWYRQDPGLGLRLIYFSYDVKMKEKGDIPEGYSVSREKKERFSLILESASTNQTSMYLCASSARRGRGGSGTQYFGPGTRLLVL.

The chain joins TRBV19 to TRBJ2-7; 7 bases are a match to TRBD1. Trimming cost V 5 bases and J 4 bases; bases outside gene matches: 11. The CDR3 has 15 residues. Per the germline V gene, CDR1 is LNHDA and CDR2 is SQIVND (reference sequence). The CDR3 is CASSESVRGKYEQYF. The CDR3 DNA follows: TGTGCCAGTAGTGAATCGGTCAGGGGGAAGTACGAGCAGTACTTC.

This chain links TRBV5-6 with TRBJ2-5; TRBD2 matches at 10 bases. Germline CDR1 is SGHDT and CDR2 is YYEEEE. J was trimmed by 13 bases and V by 0 bases; bases with no gene match: 18. The CDR3 sequence is 17 residues long. CDR3 bases: TGTGCCAGCAGCTTGGATCTCCTGCCGGGACTAGCGCCCTCGCCGTACTTC. Translating gives CASSLDLLPGLAPSPYF.

By share, this clone ranks as medium-sized. The V call is TRBV30, the J call TRBJ2-7; perhaps TRBD1 as D (7 bases). V was cut by 4 bases and J by 3 bases, with 13 bases left in between. CDR3 length: 13 residues. Germline CDR1 reads GTSNPN; CDR2 reads SVGIG (reference sequence). CDR3 protein: CAWTRQGGYEQYF. CDR3 sequence (DNA): TGTGCCTGGACCCGGCAGGGGGGCTACGAGCAGTACTTC.

This rearrangement joins TRBV28 to TRBJ2-1, with D possibly being TRBD1 (6 bases). The germline gives CDR1 MDHEN, CDR2 SYDVKM. Between the trimmed V and J ends, which lost 2 bases and 9 bases, there was a span of 23 bases. The CDR3 length is 17 residues. CDR3 region: CASSLVALGGPASEQFF. CDR3 in DNA: TGTGCCAGCAGTTTAGTCGCCTTAGGGGGACCTGCCAGTGAGCAGTTCTTC.

The chain carries TRBV6-5 and TRBJ2-7, with D tentatively TRBD1 (5 bases). Trimming cost V 8 bases and J 5 bases, with 16 bases left between them. Germline V CDR1 and CDR2: MNHEY, SVGAGI. The CDR3 has 13 amino acids. CDR3 nucleotide sequence: TGTGCCAGCTCGTGGCAGGGTGTAGACGAGCAGTACTTC. It is translated as CASSWQGVDEQYF.

This clone appeared a few times. J is TRBJ1-5 and V is TRBV23-1, with 9 bases identical to TRBD1. TRBV23-1 is designated an ORF whose function remains uncertain. Germline trimming cut 4 bases from V and 3 bases from J; bases unmatched to any gene: 7. The CDR3 extends over 16 amino acids. The CDR3 protein is CASSPWDRVDNQPQHF. Here the CDR3 DNA reads TGCGCCAGCAGTCCCTGGGACAGGGTTGACAATCAGCCCCAGCATTTT.

The rearrangement joins TRBV5-4 to TRBJ2-5; D might be TRBD1 or TRBD2, each matching 5 bases. V shed 6 bases and J shed 4 bases, with 13 bases lying between them. The CDR3 consists of 13 residues. CDR1 and CDR2 (germline): SGHNT, YYREEE (reference sequence). DNA of the CDR3: TGTGCCAGCACCCTGAGGGGTGGAGAGACCCAGTACTTC. Its translation is CASTLRGGETQYF.